These T cell receptor beta chains were read from a single sample in a study of shared clonotypes between healthy human individuals. Assay: immunoSEQ multiplex PCR; the TCRdb copy retains only in-frame clones and omits some. The sample includes more than 2 million clones, roughly 95% of them seen just once. Source material: naive CD8+ T cells from PBMCs. Every receptor here comes from a man aged 18 to 30 in good health. Some clones in this sample may be carry-over from other donors' samples. Each CDR3 is given with its conserved first and last residue. Fields, in order: CDR3 protein, CDR3 DNA, J gene, V gene, D gene, clone size. A D gene is named only where the DNA matches it firmly. Clone sizes are given selectively: once, few, many, or a class where the clone is expanded.

CDR3 protein: CASSPRGAVVNEQFF
CDR3 DNA: TGTGCCAGCAGTCCCAGGGGGGCAGTTGTGAATGAGCAGTTCTTC
J gene: TRBJ2-1
V gene: TRBV27
D gene: NA
clone size: NA

CDR3 protein: CASSDQGALNEKLFF
CDR3 DNA: TGTGCCAGCAGCGACCAGGGGGCCCTTAATGAAAAACTGTTTTTT
J gene: TRBJ1-4
V gene: TRBV6-5
D gene: TRBD1
clone size: NA

CDR3 protein: CASSSFVTGNVLTF
CDR3 DNA: TGTGCCAGCAGTTCGTTTGTCACGGGCAACGTCCTGACTTTC
J gene: TRBJ2-6
V gene: TRBV28
D gene: NA
clone size: NA

CDR3 protein: CASSQVWGSGQPQHF
CDR3 DNA: TGCGCCAGCAGCCAAGTTTGGGGGTCGGGCCAGCCCCAGCATTTT
J gene: TRBJ1-5
V gene: TRBV4-3
D gene: NA
clone size: NA

CDR3 protein: CASSIAQRTGPAGELFF
CDR3 DNA: TGTGCCAGTAGTATAGCCCAACGGACAGGTCCCGCCGGGGAGCTGTTTTTT
J gene: TRBJ2-2
V gene: TRBV19
D gene: TRBD1
clone size: NA

CDR3 protein: CASRRRDRGQNTEAFF
CDR3 DNA: TGTGCCAGCAGACGCCGGGACAGGGGGCAGAACACTGAAGCTTTCTTT
J gene: TRBJ1-1
V gene: TRBV5-5
D gene: TRBD1
clone size: NA

CDR3 protein: CASSEATWADTDTQYF
CDR3 DNA: TGCGCCAGCAGTGAGGCTACTTGGGCGGACACAGATACGCAGTATTTT
J gene: TRBJ2-3
V gene: TRBV10-1
D gene: NA
clone size: NA

CDR3 protein: CAWSVTAGGRTDTQYF
CDR3 DNA: TGTGCCTGGAGTGTAACGGCGGGAGGGCGCACAGATACGCAGTATTTT
J gene: TRBJ2-3
V gene: TRBV30
D gene: TRBD2
clone size: NA

CDR3 protein: CASSPGGVDIQYF
CDR3 DNA: TGTGCCAGCAGCCCCGGGGGTGTAGACATTCAGTACTTC
J gene: TRBJ2-4
V gene: TRBV9
D gene: NA
clone size: NA

CDR3 protein: CASSLRAGGVSGANVLTF
CDR3 DNA: TGCGCCAGCAGCCTTCGAGCGGGAGGGGTATCTGGGGCCAACGTCCTGACTTTC
J gene: TRBJ2-6
V gene: TRBV4-1
D gene: TRBD2
clone size: NA

CDR3 protein: CASSATDSKETQYF
CDR3 DNA: TGTGCCAGCAGCGCGACGGACTCAAAAGAGACCCAGTACTTC
J gene: TRBJ2-5
V gene: TRBV9
D gene: NA
clone size: NA

CDR3 protein: CASSPGPSEAFF
CDR3 DNA: TGTGCCAGCAGCCCGGGCCCGAGTGAAGCTTTCTTT
J gene: TRBJ1-1
V gene: TRBV5-6
D gene: NA
clone size: NA

CDR3 protein: CASSLVHTKEDTQYF
CDR3 DNA: TGTGCCAGCAGCTTGGTACACACAAAAGAAGATACGCAGTATTTT
J gene: TRBJ2-3
V gene: TRBV5-4
D gene: NA
clone size: once

CDR3 protein: CASGRGNEQFF
CDR3 DNA: TGTGCCAGTGGCCGAGGCAATGAGCAGTTCTTC
J gene: TRBJ2-1
V gene: TRBV19
D gene: NA
clone size: NA

CDR3 protein: CASSPPTSGTNTGELFF
CDR3 DNA: TGTGCCAGCAGCCCCCCGACTAGCGGGACGAACACCGGGGAGCTGTTTTTT
J gene: TRBJ2-2
V gene: TRBV9
D gene: TRBD2
clone size: NA

CDR3 protein: CASNFGANEQFF
CDR3 DNA: TGTGCCAGCAATTTCGGGGCCAATGAGCAGTTCTTC
J gene: TRBJ2-1
V gene: TRBV7-9
D gene: NA
clone size: NA

CDR3 protein: CALRTIYGYTF
CDR3 DNA: TGTGCCTTGAGGACAATCTATGGCTACACCTTC
J gene: TRBJ1-2
V gene: TRBV30
D gene: NA
clone size: NA

CDR3 protein: CASRGNTIYF
CDR3 DNA: TGTGCCAGCCGTGGAAACACCATATATTTT
J gene: TRBJ1-3
V gene: TRBV19
D gene: NA
clone size: NA

CDR3 protein: CASSTTSDEQFF
CDR3 DNA: TGCGCCAGCAGCACAACTAGCGATGAGCAGTTCTTC
J gene: TRBJ2-1
V gene: TRBV5-1
D gene: TRBD2
clone size: NA

CDR3 protein: CASSLVGGLSLYEQYF
CDR3 DNA: TGTGCCAGCAGCTTAGTGGGGGGTTTGAGCTTGTACGAGCAGTACTTC
J gene: TRBJ2-7
V gene: TRBV7-9
D gene: NA
clone size: NA

CDR3 protein: CSAVAGQGMSGYTF
CDR3 DNA: TGCAGCGCCGTGGCGGGACAGGGGATGAGTGGCTACACCTTC
J gene: TRBJ1-2
V gene: TRBV29-1
D gene: TRBD1
clone size: NA

CDR3 protein: CASSLQTSGINEQFF
CDR3 DNA: TGTGCCAGCAGTCTTCAGACTAGCGGGATCAATGAGCAGTTCTTC
J gene: TRBJ2-1
V gene: TRBV6-5
D gene: TRBD2
clone size: NA

CDR3 protein: CASSGGREPTYEQYF
CDR3 DNA: TGTGCCAGCTCCGGGGGGCGGGAGCCTACCTACGAGCAGTACTTC
J gene: TRBJ2-7
V gene: TRBV28
D gene: NA
clone size: once

CDR3 protein: CASSTSGSEHNEQFF
CDR3 DNA: TGTGCCAGCAGCACTAGCGGGAGTGAACACAATGAGCAGTTCTTC
J gene: TRBJ2-1
V gene: TRBV9
D gene: TRBD2
clone size: NA

CDR3 protein: CASSQAGLAGAYEQYF
CDR3 DNA: TGCGCCAGCAGCCAAGCAGGACTAGCGGGAGCCTACGAGCAGTACTTC
J gene: TRBJ2-7
V gene: TRBV4-1
D gene: TRBD2
clone size: NA

CDR3 protein: CASSLITGGNYGYTF
CDR3 DNA: TGTGCCAGCAGTTTAATCACAGGGGGTAACTATGGCTACACCTTC
J gene: TRBJ1-2
V gene: TRBV28
D gene: TRBD1
clone size: once

CDR3 protein: CASRATGANSPLHF
CDR3 DNA: TGTGCCAGCAGGGCGACAGGGGCTAATTCACCCCTCCACTTT
J gene: TRBJ1-6
V gene: TRBV27
D gene: TRBD1
clone size: NA

CDR3 protein: CASSPNGTGLDTEAFF
CDR3 DNA: TGTGCCAGCAGCCCCAACGGGACAGGTCTAGACACTGAAGCTTTCTTT
J gene: TRBJ1-1
V gene: TRBV7-9
D gene: TRBD1
clone size: NA

CDR3 protein: CASKSEVSTKSQPQHF
CDR3 DNA: TGTGCCAGCAAATCGGAGGTCTCGACAAAGAGTCAGCCCCAGCATTTT
J gene: TRBJ1-5
V gene: TRBV28
D gene: NA
clone size: NA

CDR3 protein: CASSLRWSANTGELFF
CDR3 DNA: TGTGCCAGCAGCCTTAGGTGGAGCGCGAACACCGGGGAGCTGTTTTTT
J gene: TRBJ2-2
V gene: TRBV7-6
D gene: NA
clone size: NA

CDR3 protein: CASAEPGQGTYSNQPQHF
CDR3 DNA: TGTGCCAGCGCAGAACCGGGACAGGGAACCTATAGCAATCAGCCCCAGCATTTT
J gene: TRBJ1-5
V gene: TRBV2
D gene: TRBD1
clone size: NA

CDR3 protein: CASSGIYEQYF
CDR3 DNA: TGTGCCAGCAGCGGTATTTACGAGCAGTACTTC
J gene: TRBJ2-7
V gene: TRBV6-6
D gene: NA
clone size: NA

CDR3 protein: CASHDPSEEAGNTIYF
CDR3 DNA: TGTGCCAGCCATGACCCGTCCGAGGAGGCTGGAAACACCATATATTTT
J gene: TRBJ1-3
V gene: TRBV28
D gene: NA
clone size: NA

CDR3 protein: CASSLLGDTGNTDTQYF
CDR3 DNA: TGTGCCAGCAGTTTACTTGGGGATACAGGGAACACAGATACGCAGTATTTT
J gene: TRBJ2-3
V gene: TRBV28
D gene: NA
clone size: once

CDR3 protein: CASSERAAGGPYNEQFF
CDR3 DNA: TGTGCCAGCAGTGAACGAGCAGCGGGAGGCCCCTACAATGAGCAGTTCTTC
J gene: TRBJ2-1
V gene: TRBV25-1
D gene: TRBD2
clone size: NA

CDR3 protein: CSARDTEAFF
CDR3 DNA: TGCAGCGCCCGGGACACTGAAGCTTTCTTT
J gene: TRBJ1-1
V gene: TRBV29-1
D gene: NA
clone size: NA

CDR3 protein: CASSLALAGAFF
CDR3 DNA: TGTGCCAGCAGCTTAGCGCTTGCGGGAGCTTTCTTT
J gene: TRBJ1-1
V gene: TRBV7-9
D gene: NA
clone size: few

CDR3 protein: CATSRDPGGTSEETQYF
CDR3 DNA: TGTGCCACCAGCAGAGATCCCGGCGGGACTAGCGAAGAGACCCAGTACTTC
J gene: TRBJ2-5
V gene: TRBV15
D gene: TRBD2
clone size: NA

CDR3 protein: CASSYQDRGLYGYTF
CDR3 DNA: TGTGCCAGCAGTTACCAGGACAGGGGACTTTATGGCTACACCTTC
J gene: TRBJ1-2
V gene: TRBV6-5
D gene: TRBD1
clone size: NA

CDR3 protein: CASSPNQLARDEQFF
CDR3 DNA: TGTGCCAGCAGTCCTAACCAACTAGCGAGGGATGAGCAGTTCTTC
J gene: TRBJ2-1
V gene: TRBV27
D gene: TRBD2
clone size: NA

CDR3 protein: CASSEWGAQETQYF
CDR3 DNA: TGTGCCAGCAGCGAGTGGGGGGCCCAAGAGACCCAGTACTTC
J gene: TRBJ2-5
V gene: TRBV9
D gene: NA
clone size: NA